A single sample is the source of the 19 T cell receptor beta chains below, sequenced in a study of CD8 T cells in Susac syndrome. It was with random hexamers that about 0.45 to 1 ug RNA was reverse transcribed. TCRdb re-called the immunoSEQ multiplex PCR reads through MiXCR, storing one row per CDR3 protein. The sample holds 130,000 or so distinct CDR3 sequences, roughly 94% seen once. The sample comprised CD4+ T cells from PBMCs. These receptors originate from a human donor in good health.

This clonotype was counted a single time. The rearrangement links TRBV27 to TRBJ2-3; 11 bases align to TRBD2. Per the germline V gene, CDR1 is MNHEY and CDR2 is SMNVEV (reference sequence). This CDR3 has 12 residues. CDR3 sequence: CKTSGIPDTQYF. The CDR3 region has the DNA TGTAAGACTAGCGGGATACCAGATACGCAGTATTTT.

This chain joins TRBV6-2 or TRBV6-3 and TRBJ2-5; no definite D call. V was pared by 4 bases and J by 2 bases, with 14 bases between. The CDR3 runs to 15 residues. The germline V gene encodes CDR1 MNHEY and CDR2 SVGEGT. The CDR3 region is CASSFISDGQETQYF. The CDR3 DNA is TGTGCCAGCAGTTTTATCTCGGACGGTCAAGAGACCCAGTACTTC.

The rearrangement links TRBV15 to TRBJ1-2; D possibly corresponds to TRBD1 (5 bases). The CDR3 is made up of 15 amino acids. Germline V lookup: CDR1 LNHNV, CDR2 YYDKDF (reference sequence). Trimming left V 6 bases short and J 1 base short, with 15 bases between. DNA of the CDR3: TGTGCCACCAGGCCGCAGGGAATGAATAACTATGGCTACACCTTC. It translates to CATRPQGMNNYGYTF.

V is TRBV6-2 or TRBV6-3 and J is TRBJ1-5; D is perhaps TRBD1 (5 bases). CDR3 length: 14 residues. Germline CDR1 MNHEY, CDR2 SVGEGT. The ends were cut back, 6 bases at V and 4 bases at J, with 13 bases in the middle. The CDR3 nucleotides read TGTGCCAGCAGCTCGACAGTTGCGAATCAGCCCCAGCATTTT. Amino acids: CASSSTVANQPQHF.

The gene calls are TRBV24-1 and TRBJ1-4; D uncertain. V lost 1 base, J lost 12 bases, and 5 bases lay in between. Germline CDR1 is KGHDR and CDR2 is SFDVKD. The CDR3 loop spans 11 amino acids. The CDR3 reads CATSDFVQLFF. Here the CDR3 DNA reads TGTGCCACCAGTGATTTTGTCCAACTGTTTTTT.

The rearrangement uses TRBV5-6 and TRBJ1-4; 10 bases are shared with TRBD1. CDR1 is SGHDT, CDR2 YYEEEE, per germline. CDR3 size: 15 residues. J gave up 14 bases and V 3 bases, and 13 bases lay outside the gene matches. The CDR3 DNA reads as TGTGCCAGCAGCTGGCTGGGGACAGGGGCGGACTCGCTGTTTTTT. Protein: CASSWLGTGADSLFF.

This clonotype was seen only a few times. V and J are TRBV7-9 and TRBJ2-3, with D unclear. This CDR3 has 15 amino acids. Trimming took 5 bases from V and 1 from J, leaving 13 bases between them. Germline loops: CDR1 SEHNR, CDR2 FQNEAQ (reference sequence). DNA of the CDR3: TGTGCCAGCAGCCCTCCGGGTGCGGGCACAGATACGCAGTATTTT. This sequence encodes CASSPPGAGTDTQYF.

This clonotype appeared a few times. The V call is TRBV7-2, the J call TRBJ2-7; TRBD1 or TRBD2 may be the D gene (5 bases each). V shed 1 base and J shed 0 bases, with 10 bases lying between them. This CDR3 comprises 15 residues. CDR1 is SGHTA and CDR2 is FQGNSA in the germline V gene. The CDR3 nucleotides are TGTGCCAGCAGCTTAGGTGGGACCTACTCCTACGAGCAGTACTTC. The encoded protein is CASSLGGTYSYEQYF.

The chain recombines TRBV12-3 or TRBV12-4 with TRBJ2-7, with D possibly matching TRBD1 (6 bases). The CDR3 has 14 amino acids. The ends were cut back, 3 bases at V and 3 bases at J, with 12 bases in the middle. The chain's CDR3 is CASSFTGTNYEQYF. Here the CDR3 DNA reads TGTGCCAGCAGTTTCACAGGGACGAACTACGAGCAGTACTTC.

This chain uses TRBV20-1 with TRBJ2-3, with TRBD2 matching 12 bases. CDR1 is DFQATT, CDR2 SNEGSKA, per germline (reference sequence). CDR3 length equals 14 residues. Losses at the gene ends were 5 bases for V and 4 bases for J; bases not matched to a gene: 4. The CDR3: CSALGLAGSDTQYF. CDR3 bases: TGCAGTGCTCTCGGACTAGCGGGATCAGATACGCAGTATTTT.

The genes are TRBV7-9 and TRBJ2-5, with D maybe TRBD2 (6 bases). V gave up 5 bases and J gave up 2 bases, with 9 bases separating them. The CDR3 covers 13 residues. The germline V gene has CDR1 SEHNR and CDR2 FQNEAQ (reference sequence). The CDR3 sequence is CASSVGTQETQYF. The CDR3, as DNA: TGTGCCAGCAGCGTCGGGACTCAAGAGACCCAGTACTTC.

This CDR3 is CASSLSSRDSNTEAFF. The CDR3 bases are TGTGCCAGCAGCCTCTCTTCCCGGGACAGCAACACTGAAGCTTTCTTT. The chain employs TRBV4-2 and TRBJ1-1; 7 bases are shared with TRBD1. This CDR3 region has 16 residues. The trim removed 4 bases at V and 2 bases at J, leaving 10 bases unmatched. Germline loops: CDR1 LGHNA, CDR2 YNFKEQ.

The rearrangement joins TRBV30 to TRBJ2-7, with D perhaps TRBD2 (7 bases). The CDR3 has 13 residues. Germline CDR1 is GTSNPN and CDR2 is SVGIG (reference sequence). Trimming pared 1 base from V and 2 bases from J, leaving 9 bases between. The chain's CDR3 is CAWSEGGPYEQYF. In DNA form, the CDR3 reads TGTGCCTGGAGTGAGGGGGGGCCCTACGAGCAGTACTTC. The full variable domain, with the rest looked up from reference TRBV30 and TRBJ2-7, is SQTIHQWPATLVQPVGSPLSLECTVEGTSNPNLYWYRQAAGRGLQLLFYSVGIGQISSEVPQNLSASRPQDRQFILSSKKLLLSDSGFYLCAWSEGGPYEQYFGPGTRLTVT.

The chain is built from TRBV6-5 and TRBJ2-7; the match to TRBD2 covers 13 bases. The CDR3 length is 15 residues. Germline CDR1 and CDR2: MNHEY and SVGAGI. V dropped 10 bases and J dropped 6; count of bases not matched to a gene: 12. CDR3 protein: CATASGTSGMSEQYF. CDR3 DNA: TGTGCCACCGCATCCGGGACTAGCGGGATGAGCGAGCAGTACTTC.

The chain combines TRBV3-1 with TRBJ2-7, with 7 bases lining up with TRBD1. Germline CDR1 is LGHDT and CDR2 is YNNKEL (reference sequence). Trimming cost V 3 bases and J 2 bases; bases outside gene matches: 1. The CDR3 is 13 amino acids. The CDR3 nucleotides read TGTGCCAGCAGCCATACAGGGGCCTACGAGCAGTACTTC. Translated: CASSHTGAYEQYF.

The chain combines TRBV3-1 with TRBJ1-5; 10 bases fit TRBD1. V was pared by 3 bases and J by 6 bases, with 2 bases of the junction left unmatched. Germline V gives CDR1 LGHDT, CDR2 YNNKEL (reference sequence). The length of the CDR3 is 14 residues. The CDR3 coding sequence is TGTGCCAGCAGCCAGGGACAGGGGCCTCAGCCCCAGCATTTT. It encodes CASSQGQGPQPQHF.

This clonotype occurred once. V usage is TRBV5-6 and J usage is TRBJ2-5; TRBD1 agrees at 8 bases. The J segment lost 1 base and the V segment lost 4 bases, leaving 6 bases of the junction unmatched. The CDR3 has 15 residues. Looked up from germline, CDR1 is SGHDT and CDR2 is YYEEEE. The CDR3: CASSLTTGAQETQYF. CDR3 DNA sequence: TGTGCCAGCAGCCTTACGACAGGGGCCCAAGAGACCCAGTACTTC.

The DNA of the CDR3 is TGTGCCAGCGCTTCTCAGGCGGCGAATGGCTACACCTTC. Its protein product is CASASQAANGYTF. The rearrangement links TRBV6-1 to TRBJ1-2; no clear D gene. In germline, CDR1 is MNHNS, CDR2 SASEGT. The CDR3 loop spans 13 amino acids. V lost 8 bases to trimming and J lost 6 bases, with 16 bases between them.

This rearrangement joins TRBV20-1 to TRBJ2-5, with 14 bases aligning to TRBD2. Germline CDR1 is DFQATT and CDR2 is SNEGSKA (reference sequence). Germline trimming cut 3 bases from V and 4 bases from J; bases unmatched to any gene: 4. CDR3 length: 15 residues. CDR3 coding DNA: TGCAGTGCTAGGGGACTAGCGGGAGAATCAGAGACCCAGTACTTC. Its protein product is CSARGLAGESETQYF.